A selection of T cell receptor beta chains follows, all from one sample in a study of shared clonotypes between healthy human individuals. The table came from immunoSEQ multiplex PCR; TCRdb's copy has only in-frame clones and leaves some out. The sample yields approximately 2,300,000 clones, about nine tenths seen once. The source material was naive CD4+ T cells from PBMCs. These receptors all come from a man between 18 and 29 years old in good health. Some clones in this sample may be carry-over from other donors' samples. CDR3s include the opening cysteine and the closing phenylalanine or tryptophan. The order of the fields is J gene, D gene, clone size, V gene, CDR3 length, CDR3 protein, CDR3 DNA. A D gene is named only where the DNA matches it firmly. For some rows the clone size is stated as once, few or many, or as a class when expanded; others skip it.

TRBJ2-5 - once TRBV5-4 16 CASSPQEGVGGETQYF TGTGCCAGCAGCCCTCAGGAGGGCGTTGGGGGGGAGACCCAGTACTTC
TRBJ2-3 - - TRBV6-1 11 CASSEAGGQYF TGTGCCAGCAGTGAAGCGGGGGGGCAGTATTTT
TRBJ2-7 - - TRBV28 15 CASSLFRDLFYEQYF TGTGCCAGCAGTCTCTTCCGGGACCTCTTCTACGAGCAGTACTTC
TRBJ2-7 - - TRBV4-2 16 CASSQDLASDPYEQYF TGTGCCAGCAGCCAAGATCTGGCTAGCGATCCCTACGAGCAGTACTTC
TRBJ2-7 TRBD2 - TRBV10-3 15 CAISDPAAGAYEQYF TGTGCCATCAGTGACCCGGCAGCGGGAGCCTACGAGCAGTACTTC
TRBJ1-1 TRBD1 - TRBV9 19 CASSPKRRTGGAIASEAFF TGTGCCAGCAGCCCGAAGCGGAGGACAGGGGGCGCGATTGCCTCTGAAGCTTTCTTT
TRBJ2-7 - - TRBV27 14 CASSLAGASGEQYF TGTGCCAGCAGTTTGGCAGGGGCGTCGGGCGAGCAGTACTTC
TRBJ1-2 TRBD1 - TRBV19 15 CASSNTGTGVYGYTF TGTGCCAGTAGCAATACCGGGACAGGCGTCTATGGCTACACCTTC
TRBJ1-5 - once TRBV25-1 16 CASSPDGQEGNQPQHF TGTGCCAGCAGTCCCGACGGACAAGAGGGCAATCAGCCCCAGCATTTT
TRBJ1-5 - once TRBV28 15 CASTHGGVSNQPQHF TGTGCCAGCACCCATGGGGGGGTAAGCAATCAGCCCCAGCATTTT
TRBJ2-7 - - TRBV27 14 CASHRGSAAYEQYF TGTGCCAGCCACCGGGGTTCCGCTGCCTACGAGCAGTACTTC
TRBJ1-5 - once TRBV30 13 CAWSRGREQPQHF TGTGCCTGGAGTCGGGGGAGGGAACAGCCCCAGCATTTT
TRBJ1-5 - once TRBV30 13 CAWSGGNNQPQHF TGTGCCTGGAGTGGGGGGAACAATCAGCCCCAGCATTTT
TRBJ1-1 - - TRBV6-5 12 CASWDTRWGAFF TGTGCCAGCTGGGACACCCGGTGGGGCGCTTTCTTT
TRBJ2-5 TRBD2 - TRBV5-4 15 CASSSGREGQETQYF TGTGCCAGCAGCTCAGGAAGGGAGGGCCAAGAGACCCAGTACTTC
TRBJ2-7 - - TRBV5-1 12 CASSSPGRDSYF TGCGCCAGCAGCTCTCCTGGTCGGGATAGCTATTTC
TRBJ2-1 - - TRBV11-2 14 CASSPDPAYNEQFF TGTGCCAGCAGCCCCGACCCAGCCTACAATGAGCAGTTCTTC
TRBJ1-4 - - TRBV19 16 CASIRANDPNPEKLFF TGTGCCAGTATACGGGCAAACGATCCGAACCCTGAAAAACTGTTTTTT
TRBJ2-1 - once TRBV9 13 CASSVNSYNEQFF TGTGCCAGCAGCGTGAACTCCTACAATGAGCAGTTCTTC
TRBJ2-1 TRBD2 once TRBV5-1 15 CASSSTAGGHNEQFF TGCGCCAGCAGCTCAACAGCGGGAGGCCACAATGAGCAGTTCTTC
TRBJ1-2 - - TRBV27 13 CASSLSRGYGYTF TGTGCCAGCAGTTTATCTCGGGGGTATGGCTACACCTTC
TRBJ2-7 TRBD1 - TRBV28 15 CASSLPGQGVYEQYF TGTGCCAGCAGTTTACCCGGACAGGGGGTCTACGAGCAGTACTTC
TRBJ2-5 - - TRBV5-4 13 CASSLIPSETQYF TGTGCCAGCAGCTTGATTCCGTCGGAGACCCAGTACTTC
TRBJ2-7 - once TRBV30 14 CACGRTTSSYEQYF TGTGCCTGCGGAAGGACTACGAGCTCCTACGAGCAGTACTTC
TRBJ1-1 - once TRBV5-8 15 CASSPMRALNTEAFF TGTGCCAGCAGCCCCATGAGGGCCCTGAACACTGAAGCTTTCTTT
TRBJ1-1 TRBD1 - TRBV18 16 CASSPRTGGTNTEAFF TGTGCCAGCTCACCACGGACAGGGGGGACGAACACTGAAGCTTTCTTT
TRBJ2-3 - - TRBV25-1 12 CATTGSTDTQYF TGTGCCACGACTGGAAGCACAGATACGCAGTATTTT